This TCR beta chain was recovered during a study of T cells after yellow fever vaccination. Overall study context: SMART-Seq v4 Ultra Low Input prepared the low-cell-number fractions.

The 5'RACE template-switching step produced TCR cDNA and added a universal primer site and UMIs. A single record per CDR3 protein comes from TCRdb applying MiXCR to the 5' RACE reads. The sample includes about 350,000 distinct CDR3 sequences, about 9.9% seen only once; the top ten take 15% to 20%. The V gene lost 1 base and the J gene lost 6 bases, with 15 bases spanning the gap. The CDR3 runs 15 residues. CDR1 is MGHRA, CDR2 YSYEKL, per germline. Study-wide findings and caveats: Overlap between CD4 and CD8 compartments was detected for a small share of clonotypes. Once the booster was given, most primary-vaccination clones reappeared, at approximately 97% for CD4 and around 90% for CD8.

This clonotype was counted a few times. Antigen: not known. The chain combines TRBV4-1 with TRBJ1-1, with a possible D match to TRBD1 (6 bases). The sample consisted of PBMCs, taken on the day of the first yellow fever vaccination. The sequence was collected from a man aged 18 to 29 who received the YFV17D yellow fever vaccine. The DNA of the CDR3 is TGCGCCAGCAGCCAAGGGAGGTCAGGGGCCCCTGAAGCTTTCTTT. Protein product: CASSQGRSGAPEAFF.